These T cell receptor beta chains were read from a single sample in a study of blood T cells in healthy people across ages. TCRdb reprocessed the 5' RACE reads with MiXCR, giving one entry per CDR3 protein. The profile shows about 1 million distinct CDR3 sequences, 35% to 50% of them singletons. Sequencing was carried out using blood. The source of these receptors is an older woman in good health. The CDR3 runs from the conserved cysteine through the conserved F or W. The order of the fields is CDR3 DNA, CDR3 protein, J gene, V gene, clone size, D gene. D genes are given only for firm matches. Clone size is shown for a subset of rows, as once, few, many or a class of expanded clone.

DNA: TGCGCCAGCAGCTTGGACGCAGGGGGCGTCAAAAACATTCAGTACTTC; CDR3: CASSLDAGGVKNIQYF; J: TRBJ2-4; V: TRBV5-1; size: NA; D: TRBD1
DNA: TGCGCCAGCAGCTCGGGGGCTTGGAGTAACTATGGCTACACCTTC; CDR3: CASSSGAWSNYGYTF; J: TRBJ1-2; V: TRBV5-1; size: few; D: NA
DNA: TGCAGTGCTAGGAAGCCTAGCGGGAGTAATCATGAGCAGTTCTTC; CDR3: CSARKPSGSNHEQFF; J: TRBJ2-1; V: TRBV20-1; size: NA; D: TRBD2
DNA: TGCAGTGCTCCGGGACTAGCGGGAGTGAGGAAGGGCTACGAGCAGTACTTC; CDR3: CSAPGLAGVRKGYEQYF; J: TRBJ2-7; V: TRBV20-1; size: NA; D: TRBD2
DNA: TGCAGTGCTGGACTAGCGGGAGATAAAGGAGAGCAGTTCTTC; CDR3: CSAGLAGDKGEQFF; J: TRBJ2-1; V: TRBV20-1; size: few; D: TRBD2
DNA: TGCAGTGCTAGAGATCCGACTAGCGGAAGCCAAGAGACCCAGTACTTC; CDR3: CSARDPTSGSQETQYF; J: TRBJ2-5; V: TRBV20-1; size: few; D: TRBD2
DNA: TGTGCCAGCAGCGTAGGTGGACAGAATGAGCAGTTCTTC; CDR3: CASSVGGQNEQFF; J: TRBJ2-1; V: TRBV9; size: NA; D: NA
DNA: TGTGCCAGCAGCACCCTCAAGGGTGAAGCTTTCTTT; CDR3: CASSTLKGEAFF; J: TRBJ1-1; V: TRBV13; size: NA; D: NA
DNA: TGTGCCAGCAGTGACCTGGCGGTACAGTACTTC; CDR3: CASSDLAVQYF; J: TRBJ2-4; V: TRBV27; size: few; D: NA
DNA: TGTGCCAGCAGTGAAGGCACGGTGGTGAGCTCCTACAATGAGCAGTTCTTC; CDR3: CASSEGTVVSSYNEQFF; J: TRBJ2-1; V: TRBV25-1; size: NA; D: NA
DNA: TGTGCCAGCAGCGCGGGACGAGCGGGAGTCTATGAGCAGTTCTTC; CDR3: CASSAGRAGVYEQFF; J: TRBJ2-1; V: TRBV9; size: NA; D: TRBD2
DNA: TGTGCCAGCAGCACCGGGCCGCCCCCAGATACGCAGTATTTT; CDR3: CASSTGPPPDTQYF; J: TRBJ2-3; V: TRBV6-6; size: few; D: NA
DNA: TGCGCCAGCAGCTTACAGGAGAGCCATGAAAAACTGTTTTTT; CDR3: CASSLQESHEKLFF; J: TRBJ1-4; V: TRBV5-1; size: NA; D: NA
DNA: TGTGCCAGCAGGGGAACAGGGGTAGTGGGCGAGCAGTACTTC; CDR3: CASRGTGVVGEQYF; J: TRBJ2-7; V: TRBV25-1; size: few; D: TRBD1
DNA: TGCAGTGCTGGGGATACTGGTAGTGAAGATACGCAGTATTTT; CDR3: CSAGDTGSEDTQYF; J: TRBJ2-3; V: TRBV20-1; size: NA; D: NA
DNA: TGCAGTGCTCATGACAGGGTCGGGGGTGACAGTCAGCCCCAGCATTTT; CDR3: CSAHDRVGGDSQPQHF; J: TRBJ1-5; V: TRBV20-1; size: many; D: TRBD1
DNA: TGTGCCAGCAACTCCATAGCGGGAGGGCCCAATGAGCAGTACTTC; CDR3: CASNSIAGGPNEQYF; J: TRBJ2-7; V: TRBV6-6; size: NA; D: TRBD2
DNA: TGTGCCAGCATTTCGGGATGGGGTGGCTACACCTTC; CDR3: CASISGWGGYTF; J: TRBJ1-2; V: TRBV28; size: NA; D: NA
DNA: TGTGCCAGCAGCTTGGCCTCCGGGACTAGAGGCCAGTACTTC; CDR3: CASSLASGTRGQYF; J: TRBJ2-5; V: TRBV7-2; size: NA; D: TRBD2
DNA: TGTGCCAGTAGTTCCCACCTCGGGAGCCAAGAGACCCAGTACTTC; CDR3: CASSSHLGSQETQYF; J: TRBJ2-5; V: TRBV19; size: NA; D: NA
DNA: TGTGCCACCGGGGACAGGGGTACAGATACGCAGTATTTT; CDR3: CATGDRGTDTQYF; J: TRBJ2-3; V: TRBV24-1; size: NA; D: TRBD1
DNA: TGCAGTGCTAGAGGGTCGCTGCGGGGTTCCTCCTACGAGCAGTACTTC; CDR3: CSARGSLRGSSYEQYF; J: TRBJ2-7; V: TRBV20-1; size: NA; D: NA
DNA: TGTGCCAGCAGCCAAACCCGGACAGGGTCGGCTAACTATGGCTACACCTTC; CDR3: CASSQTRTGSANYGYTF; J: TRBJ1-2; V: TRBV3-1; size: NA; D: TRBD1
DNA: TGCAGCGTCGGGACAGCTATGCCCTACGAGCAGTACTTC; CDR3: CSVGTAMPYEQYF; J: TRBJ2-7; V: TRBV29-1; size: NA; D: TRBD1
DNA: TGTGCCAGCAGTTACCGACGGTTTAGCTCCTACGAGCAGTACTTC; CDR3: CASSYRRFSSYEQYF; J: TRBJ2-7; V: TRBV6-5; size: NA; D: NA
DNA: TGTGCCAGCAGCTTCCTTACCGTCCGAGGCTCGCAAGAGACCCAGTACTTC; CDR3: CASSFLTVRGSQETQYF; J: TRBJ2-5; V: TRBV7-6; size: NA; D: NA
DNA: TGTGCCAGCTCACGGGTTATGACAGGGTCGAATGAGCAGTTCTTC; CDR3: CASSRVMTGSNEQFF; J: TRBJ2-1; V: TRBV18; size: NA; D: TRBD1
DNA: TGTGCCAGCAGGGGACTTGGGACAGGGGGCTTCGAGCAGTACTTC; CDR3: CASRGLGTGGFEQYF; J: TRBJ2-7; V: TRBV6-2/TRBV6-3; size: NA; D: TRBD1
DNA: TGTGCCAGCAGCGTAGGAGGGGATGTATACAATGAGCAGTTCTTC; CDR3: CASSVGGDVYNEQFF; J: TRBJ2-1; V: TRBV9; size: NA; D: NA
DNA: TGTGCCATCAGTGAGTTTCACAGCTCCTACGAGCAGTACTTC; CDR3: CAISEFHSSYEQYF; J: TRBJ2-7; V: TRBV10-3; size: many; D: NA
DNA: TGTGCCAGCTCACTATCGACATCGAACACTGAAGCTTTCTTT; CDR3: CASSLSTSNTEAFF; J: TRBJ1-1; V: TRBV18; size: NA; D: NA
DNA: TGTGCCAGCAGCTTTACAGGGTTCGAGCAGTACTTC; CDR3: CASSFTGFEQYF; J: TRBJ2-7; V: TRBV7-9; size: few; D: NA
DNA: TGTGCCAGCAGCTTAGCGACAGTCGATCAGCCCCAGCATTTT; CDR3: CASSLATVDQPQHF; J: TRBJ1-5; V: TRBV7-9; size: NA; D: NA
DNA: TGTACCAGCAGACCCGACAGGGGGTTGGTGAACACTGAAGCTTTCTTT; CDR3: CTSRPDRGLVNTEAFF; J: TRBJ1-1; V: TRBV27; size: NA; D: TRBD1
DNA: TGTGCCAGCTGCCCTGTGGGACAGGTGCCCTACGAGCAGTACTTC; CDR3: CASCPVGQVPYEQYF; J: TRBJ2-7; V: TRBV28; size: NA; D: TRBD1
DNA: TGTGCCAGCAGTGAGAGGGTGGGCAATCAGCCCCAGCATTTT; CDR3: CASSERVGNQPQHF; J: TRBJ1-5; V: TRBV6-1; size: few; D: NA
DNA: TGTGCCAGCAGCTCGGGGGTGACCCAGTACTTC; CDR3: CASSSGVTQYF; J: TRBJ2-5; V: TRBV7-7; size: many; D: NA
DNA: TGCAGCGTTGAAGGGGCGAGCGGGAGCTCCTACAATGAGCAGTTCTTC; CDR3: CSVEGASGSSYNEQFF; J: TRBJ2-1; V: TRBV29-1; size: few; D: TRBD2
DNA: TGTGCCAGCTCAAAGACTAGCGGGGCCACCTACGAGCAGTACTTC; CDR3: CASSKTSGATYEQYF; J: TRBJ2-7; V: TRBV18; size: NA; D: TRBD2
DNA: TGCAGCGTTGACCGGAACGATGAGCAGTTCTTC; CDR3: CSVDRNDEQFF; J: TRBJ2-1; V: TRBV29-1; size: few; D: NA
DNA: TGTGCCAACAGCTACAGTGGTCCAGAGACCCAGTACTTC; CDR3: CANSYSGPETQYF; J: TRBJ2-5; V: TRBV7-6; size: NA; D: NA
DNA: TGTGCCAGCAGCCGCCGGGGCGCGGGCAGGGAGTACCAAGAGACCCAGTACTTC; CDR3: CASSRRGAGREYQETQYF; J: TRBJ2-5; V: TRBV7-8; size: NA; D: NA
DNA: TGCGCCAGCAGCCAAGAACCCGGGACAGGGGTCCCAGCCAAAAACATTCAGTACTTC; CDR3: CASSQEPGTGVPAKNIQYF; J: TRBJ2-4; V: TRBV4-1; size: NA; D: TRBD1
DNA: TGTGCCATCAGTGAGAGGAGGGTTGGTCAGTACGAGCAGTACTTC; CDR3: CAISERRVGQYEQYF; J: TRBJ2-7; V: TRBV10-3; size: few; D: NA
DNA: TGTGCCAGCAGCTTACAGCAGGGTGTCTACGAGCAGTACTTC; CDR3: CASSLQQGVYEQYF; J: TRBJ2-7; V: TRBV7-6; size: NA; D: NA
DNA: TGTGCCAGCAGTTCCCGACTAGCGGGAGTACAGAGGGCCGCCGAGCAGTACTTC; CDR3: CASSSRLAGVQRAAEQYF; J: TRBJ2-7; V: TRBV6-2/TRBV6-3; size: few; D: TRBD2
DNA: TGCAGTGCCCAATCCGGGACAGGACCCAATGAGCAGTACTTC; CDR3: CSAQSGTGPNEQYF; J: TRBJ2-7; V: TRBV20-1; size: NA; D: TRBD1
DNA: TGTGCCAGCAGCGCCGGGAGTTACAATGAGCAGTTCTTC; CDR3: CASSAGSYNEQFF; J: TRBJ2-1; V: TRBV7-3; size: NA; D: NA
DNA: TGCGCCAGCAGCTCGTCCGTCAATGAGCAGTTCTTC; CDR3: CASSSSVNEQFF; J: TRBJ2-1; V: TRBV5-1; size: few; D: NA
DNA: TGTGCCAGCAGTTTAATGGGGGCCAGGGAGACCCAGTACTTC; CDR3: CASSLMGARETQYF; J: TRBJ2-5; V: TRBV27; size: NA; D: NA